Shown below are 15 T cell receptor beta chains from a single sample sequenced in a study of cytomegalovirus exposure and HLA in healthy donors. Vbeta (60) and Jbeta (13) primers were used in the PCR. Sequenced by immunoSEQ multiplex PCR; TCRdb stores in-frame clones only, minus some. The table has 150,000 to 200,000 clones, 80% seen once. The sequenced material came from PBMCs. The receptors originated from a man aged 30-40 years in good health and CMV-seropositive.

The CDR3 protein is CASSRGLAGEALDEQYF. CDR3 nucleotides: TGTGCCAGCTCACGAGGACTAGCGGGAGAGGCCTTGGACGAGCAGTACTTC. This rearrangement joins TRBV18 to TRBJ2-7; 13 nucleotides agree with TRBD2. Germline CDR1 and CDR2: KGHSH and LQKENI. The CDR3 has 17 residues. V trimming: 4 bases; J trimming: 5 bases; junction bases outside the gene matches: 11.

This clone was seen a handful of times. CDR3 amino acids: CASRSTGYYNEQFF. CDR3 sequence (DNA): TGCGCCAGCAGATCGACAGGCTACTACAATGAGCAGTTCTTC. The chain employs TRBV4-3 and TRBJ2-1; TRBD1 is a possible D gene (6 bases). The CDR3 length is 14 residues. V was clipped by 6 bases and J by 3 bases, with 12 bases between them. Per germline, CDR1 LGHNA and CDR2 YSLEER.

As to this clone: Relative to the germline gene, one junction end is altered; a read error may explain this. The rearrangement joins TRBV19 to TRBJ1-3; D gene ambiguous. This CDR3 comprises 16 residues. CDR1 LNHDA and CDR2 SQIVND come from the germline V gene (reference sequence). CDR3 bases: TGTGTCAGTAGTATCTACGGAGTTGGAGCTGGAAACACCATATATTTT. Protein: CVSSIYGVGAGNTIYF.

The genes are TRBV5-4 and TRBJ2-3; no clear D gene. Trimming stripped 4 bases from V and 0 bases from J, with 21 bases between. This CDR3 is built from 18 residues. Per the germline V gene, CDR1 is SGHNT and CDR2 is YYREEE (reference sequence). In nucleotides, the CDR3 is TGTGCCAGCAGCCACGACCCCGAACCGGGTCTTAGCACAGATACGCAGTATTTT. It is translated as CASSHDPEPGLSTDTQYF. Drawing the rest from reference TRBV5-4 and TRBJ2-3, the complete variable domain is ETGVTQSPTHLIKTRGQQVTLRCSSQSGHNTVSWYQQALGQGPQFIFQYYREEENGRGNFPPRFSGLQFPNYSSELNVNALELDDSALYLCASSHDPEPGLSTDTQYFGPGTRLTVL.

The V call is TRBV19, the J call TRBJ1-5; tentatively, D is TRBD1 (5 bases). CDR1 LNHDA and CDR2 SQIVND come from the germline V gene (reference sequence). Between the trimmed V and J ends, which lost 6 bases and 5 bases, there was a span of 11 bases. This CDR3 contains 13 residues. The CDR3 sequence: CASSRQLDQPQHF. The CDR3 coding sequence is TGTGCCAGTAGCCGACAGTTAGATCAGCCCCAGCATTTT.

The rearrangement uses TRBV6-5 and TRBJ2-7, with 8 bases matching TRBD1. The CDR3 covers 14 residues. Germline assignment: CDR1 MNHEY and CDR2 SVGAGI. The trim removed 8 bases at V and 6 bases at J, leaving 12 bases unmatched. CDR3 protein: CASRGPGGPLEQYF. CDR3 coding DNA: TGTGCCAGCCGGGGGCCAGGGGGCCCCCTCGAGCAGTACTTC.

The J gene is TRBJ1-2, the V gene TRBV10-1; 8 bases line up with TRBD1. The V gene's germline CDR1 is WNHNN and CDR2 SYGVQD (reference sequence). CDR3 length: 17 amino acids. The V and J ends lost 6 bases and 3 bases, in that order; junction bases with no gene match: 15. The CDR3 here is CASREDRGLLLDYGYTF. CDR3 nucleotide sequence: TGCGCCAGCAGGGAAGACAGGGGACTCCTCCTGGACTATGGCTACACCTTC.

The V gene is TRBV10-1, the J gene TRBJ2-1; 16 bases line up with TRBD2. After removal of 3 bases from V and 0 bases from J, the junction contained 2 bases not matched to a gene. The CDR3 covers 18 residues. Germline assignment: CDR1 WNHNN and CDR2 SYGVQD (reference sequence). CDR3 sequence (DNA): TGCGCCAGCAGTGATGGGACTAGCGGGAGGGTCTCCTACAATGAGCAGTTCTTC. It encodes CASSDGTSGRVSYNEQFF.

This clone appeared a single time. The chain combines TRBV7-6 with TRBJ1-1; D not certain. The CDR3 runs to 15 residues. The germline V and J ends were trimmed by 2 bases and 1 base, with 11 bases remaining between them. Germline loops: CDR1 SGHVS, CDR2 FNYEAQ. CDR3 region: CASSLSGGSNTEAFF. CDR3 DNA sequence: TGTGCCAGCAGCTTAAGTGGAGGCTCGAACACTGAAGCTTTCTTT. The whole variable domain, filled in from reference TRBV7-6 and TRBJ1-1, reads GAGVSQSPRYKVTKRGQDVALRCDPISGHVSLYWYRQALGQGPEFLTYFNYEAQQDKSGLPNDRFSAERPEGSISTLTIQRTEQRDSAMYRCASSLSGGSNTEAFFGQGTRLTVV.

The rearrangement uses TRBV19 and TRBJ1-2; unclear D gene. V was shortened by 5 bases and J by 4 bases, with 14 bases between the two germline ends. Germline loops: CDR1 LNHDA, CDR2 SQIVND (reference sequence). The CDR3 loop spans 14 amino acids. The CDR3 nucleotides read TGTGCCAGTAGTTTGAATACCGCGGGCTATGGCTACACCTTC. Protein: CASSLNTAGYGYTF.

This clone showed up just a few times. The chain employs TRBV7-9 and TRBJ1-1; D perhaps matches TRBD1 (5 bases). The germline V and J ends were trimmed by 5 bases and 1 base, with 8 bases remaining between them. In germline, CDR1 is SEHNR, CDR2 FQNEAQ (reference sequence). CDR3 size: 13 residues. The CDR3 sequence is CASSQGENTEAFF. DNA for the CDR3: TGTGCCAGCAGCCAAGGGGAGAACACTGAAGCTTTCTTT. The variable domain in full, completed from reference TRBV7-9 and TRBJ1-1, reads DTGVSQNPRHKITKRGQNVTFRCDPISEHNRLYWYRQTLGQGPEFLTYFQNEAQLEKSRLLSDRFSAERPKGSFSTLEIQRTEQGDSAMYLCASSQGENTEAFFGQGTRLTVV.

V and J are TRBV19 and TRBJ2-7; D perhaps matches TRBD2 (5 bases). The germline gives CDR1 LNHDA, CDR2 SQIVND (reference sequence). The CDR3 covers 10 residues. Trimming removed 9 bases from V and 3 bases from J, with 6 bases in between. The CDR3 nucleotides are TGTGCCAGCGGGGACTACGAGCAGTACTTC. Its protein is CASGDYEQYF.

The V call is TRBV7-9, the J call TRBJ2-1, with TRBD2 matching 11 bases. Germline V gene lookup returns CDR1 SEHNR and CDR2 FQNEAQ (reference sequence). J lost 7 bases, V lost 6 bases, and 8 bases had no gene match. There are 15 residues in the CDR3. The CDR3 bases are TGTGCCAGCAGTCCCACTAGCGGGGGAGGGAATGAGCAGTTCTTC. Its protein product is CASSPTSGGGNEQFF.

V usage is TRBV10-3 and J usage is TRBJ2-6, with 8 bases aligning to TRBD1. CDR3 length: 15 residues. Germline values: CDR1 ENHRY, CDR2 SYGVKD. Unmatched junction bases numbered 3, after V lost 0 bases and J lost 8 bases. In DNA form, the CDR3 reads TGTGCCATCAGTGAGTCGACAGGGGTTACCAACGTCCTGACTTTC. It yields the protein CAISESTGVTNVLTF.

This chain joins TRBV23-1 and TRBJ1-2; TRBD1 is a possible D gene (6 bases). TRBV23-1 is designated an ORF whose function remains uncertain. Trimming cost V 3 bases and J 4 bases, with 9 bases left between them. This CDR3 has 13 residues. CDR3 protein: CASSQLDSYGYTF. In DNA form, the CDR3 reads TGCGCCAGCAGTCAGTTGGACAGCTATGGCTACACCTTC.